This T cell receptor beta chain was retrieved from a study of response to subunit inactivated influenza vaccine. The germline V gene encodes CDR1 DFQATT and CDR2 SNEGSKA (reference sequence). The J segment lost 0 bases and the V segment lost 1 base, leaving 7 bases of the junction unmatched. This CDR3 region has 17 residues. This clonotype was found a few times. MiXCR was run by TCRdb on the RT-PCR reads, yielding one entry per CDR3 protein. The repertoire holds 530,000 or so distinct CDR3 sequences, with over 25% as singletons. This sample comprised CD4+ T cells sorted from PBMCs, obtained about 5 days after vaccination. The gene calls are TRBV20-1 and TRBJ2-3, with TRBD2 identical over 10 bases. The receptor's source is a man in his forties or fifties who received an inactivated influenza vaccine. CDR3 loop: CSARVAGGRGSTDTQYF. As DNA, the CDR3 is TGCAGTGCTAGAGTAGCGGGAGGAAGAGGTAGCACAGATACGCAGTATTTT.